This T cell receptor (beta chain) originates from a study of cytomegalovirus exposure and HLA in healthy donors. This clone is a singleton in its sample. Here immunoSEQ multiplex PCR was the method, and the copy in TCRdb shows in-frame clones only, minus some. The table lists roughly 60,000 clones, roughly 94% of them singletons. Sequencing was done on a sample of PBMCs. This sequence was found in a man aged 18 to 29 in good health and CMV-seronegative.

The CDR3 region is CASSVVEDYYEQYF. For the CDR3, the DNA is TGTGCCAGCAGCGTCGTTGAGGACTACTACGAGCAGTACTTC. The chain employs TRBV21-1 and TRBJ2-7; the D call TRBD2 from the table was never checked on the DNA. TRBV21-1 is a listed pseudogene. The length of the CDR3 is 14 residues.